One TCR beta chain is described in this entry. Its cognate antigen is unknown. Sample time point: cycle 4 day 1 (C4D1), after 6 weeks of nivolumab. The patients all showed relapse after autologous stem cell transplantation, while their brentuximab vedotin exposure varied. Best responses included complete response and partial response; otherwise, the best response was progressive disease. CDR1 is MGHRA, CDR2 YSYEKL, per germline. CDR3 length: 16 amino acids. The germline V and J ends were trimmed by 0 bases and 4 bases, with 12 bases remaining between them. This sample was taken from a study of PD-1 blockade in classical Hodgkin lymphoma. Overall study: Patients were administered nivolumab (3 mg/kg intravenously) every 2 weeks.

The study, taken as a whole, reports: Patients who initiated nivolumab within 1 year of ASCT were excluded. It was reported that newly diagnosed patients had less baseline TCR diversity than healthy donors.

Repertoires were generated with immunoSEQ multiplex PCR, while TCRdb's copy carries only in-frame clones and drops some. Here the sample spans 100,000 or so clones, 93% being singletons. The sequence was collected from a human donor with classical Hodgkin lymphoma. The rearrangement joins TRBV4-1 to TRBJ2-2; D remains unclear. The sequencing used peripheral blood mononuclear cells (PBMCs), collected before the fourth cycle of nivolumab. The CDR3 loop is CASSQEGSHVTGELFF. In nucleotides, the CDR3 is TGCGCCAGCAGCCAAGAAGGAAGCCATGTCACCGGGGAGCTGTTTTTT.